The 10 T cell receptor beta chains below all came from one sample that was sequenced in a study of control samples from healthy donors and cancer patients. TCRdb keeps only in-frame clones here, not all; method: immunoSEQ multiplex PCR. The table lists 95,000 to 120,000 clones, roughly 79% of them singletons. The material sequenced was blood. These TCRs come from a man between 18 and 35 years old in good health.

The chain combines TRBV6-5 with TRBJ1-3; perhaps TRBD1 as D (6 bases). CDR3 length equals 14 residues. The V gene lost 6 bases and the J gene lost 2 bases, with 11 bases spanning the gap. CDR1 MNHEY and CDR2 SVGAGI come from the germline V gene. The DNA of the CDR3 is TGTGCCAGCAGAATCCAGGGGACTGGAAACACCATATATTTT. Translated, it gives CASRIQGTGNTIYF.

The V and J genes are TRBV5-4 and TRBJ2-7, with D unresolved. In germline, CDR1 is SGHNT, CDR2 YYREEE (reference sequence). V gave up 0 bases and J gave up 0 bases, with 13 bases separating them. This CDR3 comprises 16 residues. CDR3 region: CASSLGPAASSYEQYF. CDR3 bases: TGTGCCAGCAGCTTGGGCCCGGCGGCGAGCTCCTACGAGCAGTACTTC.

This chain uses TRBV7-7 with TRBJ2-1, with 11 nucleotides matching TRBD2. CDR3 length equals 17 residues. Germline V gives CDR1 SSHAT, CDR2 FNYEAQ (reference sequence). The junction had 10 bases not matched to a gene; V was cut back by 2 bases and J by 7 bases. The CDR3 loop reads CASSLSLAGGRVNEQFF. The CDR3 DNA sequence: TGTGCCAGCAGCTTATCGTTAGCGGGGGGGCGGGTGAATGAGCAGTTCTTC.

J is TRBJ2-5 and V is TRBV5-1; the D is unclear. The V end was cut by 0 bases, the J end by 2 bases, with 11 bases between. Germline loops: CDR1 SGHRS, CDR2 YFSETQ. There are 15 residues in the CDR3. The CDR3 DNA follows: TGCGCCAGCAGCTTGGCCTCCCCAACACAAGAGACCCAGTACTTC. It encodes CASSLASPTQETQYF.

The V call is TRBV19, the J call TRBJ1-3, with D uncertain. Germline lookup yields CDR1 LNHDA and CDR2 SQIVND (reference sequence). Trimming took 5 bases from V and 8 from J, leaving 22 bases between them. This CDR3 region has 16 residues. CDR3 sequence reads: CASSLMDRVLGDTIYF. CDR3 nucleotides: TGTGCCAGTAGTCTTATGGACCGGGTACTTGGCGACACCATATATTTT.

The chain recombines TRBV6-5 with TRBJ1-4; perhaps TRBD1 as D (6 bases). Germline CDR1 and CDR2: MNHEY and SVGAGI. This CDR3 has 12 residues. V was trimmed by 6 bases and J by 8 bases, leaving 10 bases between them. The CDR3 coding sequence is TGTGCCAGCAGCCATCAGGGGGAAAAACTGTTTTTT. It codes for CASSHQGEKLFF.

This chain links TRBV6-2 or TRBV6-3 with TRBJ2-3; no firm D call. The CDR3 runs to 16 residues. Germline CDR1 is MNHEY and CDR2 is SVGEGT. With 2 bases removed from V and 4 bases from J, the gap between germline ends came to 16 bases. The chain's CDR3 is CASSYGASLRADTQYF. DNA of the CDR3: TGTGCCAGCAGTTACGGCGCTTCACTACGGGCAGATACGCAGTATTTT.

This clone came up a few times. The chain joins TRBV6-2 or TRBV6-3 to TRBJ1-2, with D maybe TRBD1 (5 bases). V shed 6 bases and J shed 0 bases, with 14 bases lying between them. CDR1 MNHEY and CDR2 SVGEGT come from the germline V gene. The CDR3 contains 15 residues. The CDR3 reads CASSKGTDANYGYTF. The CDR3 nucleotides read TGTGCCAGCAGCAAGGGGACCGATGCTAACTATGGCTACACCTTC.

The genes are TRBV7-2 and TRBJ2-5; D is ambiguous. In germline, CDR1 is SGHTA, CDR2 FQGNSA. The CDR3 runs 14 residues. V was trimmed by 3 bases and J by 2 bases, leaving 10 bases between them. CDR3 DNA sequence: TGTGCCAGCAGCTTGCGCAGCCGTCAAGAGACCCAGTACTTC. It yields the protein CASSLRSRQETQYF.

The genes are TRBV7-9 and TRBJ2-3; 7 bases line up with TRBD2. Losses at the gene ends were 3 bases for V and 9 bases for J; bases not matched to a gene: 3. Germline CDR1 reads SEHNR; CDR2 reads FQNEAQ (reference sequence). This CDR3 contains 12 residues. CDR3 sequence (DNA): TGTGCCAGCAGCTTCCTAGCGGTAACGCAGTATTTT. As protein: CASSFLAVTQYF.